Below, 30 T cell receptor beta chains from the same sample are listed, as sequenced in a study of OX40 agonist ivuxolimab in advanced cancers. Generated by immunoSEQ multiplex PCR, the TCRdb table keeps only in-frame clones and is missing some. The table shows roughly 30,000 clones, with 81% occurring only once. Material: CD4+ or CD8+ T cells sorted from blood, obtained in a trial of the OX40 agonist ivuxolimab. The source of these receptors is an adult with an advanced solid tumor such as melanoma, head and neck, liver or kidney cancer.

This clone was seen more than once but under ten times. The CDR3 region is CASSLGQRSIAFF. The CDR3 DNA sequence: TGTGCCAGCAGTTTAGGACAGCGGAGTATAGCTTTCTTT. The chain has TRBV27 and TRBJ1-1; a weak D match, TRBD1 (6 bases). The ends were cut back, 2 bases at V and 10 bases at J, with 14 bases in the middle. The CDR3 extends over 13 amino acids. CDR1 is MNHEY, CDR2 SMNVEV, per germline (reference sequence).

The rearrangement joins TRBV4-2 to TRBJ2-1; 13 positions agree with TRBD2. J lost 7 bases, V lost 7 bases, and 7 bases had no gene match. The CDR3 is made up of 15 amino acids. Germline V gene sequence: CDR1 LGHNA, CDR2 YNFKEQ. In nucleotides, the CDR3 is TGTGCCAGCACCACACAACTAGCGGGGGGGAATGAGCAGTTCTTC. This gives the protein CASTTQLAGGNEQFF.

The V call is TRBV11-2, the J call TRBJ2-3; D unresolved. With 4 bases removed from V and 6 bases from J, the gap between germline ends came to 8 bases. Germline loops: CDR1 SGHAT, CDR2 FQNNGV. The CDR3 runs 12 residues. CDR3 protein: CASSYYSDTQYF. CDR3 DNA: TGTGCCAGCAGCTATTACTCCGATACGCAGTATTTT.

V and J are TRBV28 and TRBJ1-2; 8 nucleotides align to TRBD1. The trim removed 4 bases at V and 6 bases at J, leaving 4 bases unmatched. Germline V gives CDR1 MDHEN, CDR2 SYDVKM. CDR3 length: 13 residues. The chain's CDR3 is CASSSRTGNGYTF. The CDR3 coding sequence is TGTGCCAGCAGTTCCCGGACAGGGAATGGCTACACCTTC.

The V gene is TRBV28, the J gene TRBJ2-7; D possibly corresponds to TRBD1 (6 bases). The CDR3 contains 13 residues. Trimming shortened V by 5 bases and J by 5 bases, and 13 bases separated the two germline ends. Per the germline V gene, CDR1 is MDHEN and CDR2 is SYDVKM. The CDR3 is CASSTGRIDEQYF. The CDR3 bases are TGTGCCAGCAGTACAGGGAGAATCGACGAGCAGTACTTC.

The rearrangement links TRBV9 to TRBJ2-2; D is uncertain. V dropped 4 bases and J dropped 4 bases, with 2 bases sitting between them. This CDR3 contains 11 residues. Per the germline V gene, CDR1 is SGDLS and CDR2 is YYNGEE. CDR3 bases: TGTGCCAGCAGCATCACCGGGGAGCTGTTTTTT. Protein: CASSITGELFF.

The chain joins TRBV5-4 to TRBJ1-6; possibly TRBD1 for D (6 bases). V lost 4 bases and J lost 7, with 15 bases in between. Per the germline V gene, CDR1 is SGHNT and CDR2 is YYREEE (reference sequence). There are 15 residues in the CDR3. CDR3 protein: CASSRGTGNNSPLHF. For the CDR3, the DNA is TGTGCCAGCAGCAGAGGTACAGGGAACAATTCACCCCTCCACTTT.

The chain combines TRBV5-1 with TRBJ2-1; D remains unclear. V was clipped by 0 bases and J by 8 bases, with 12 bases between them. Germline V gene sequence: CDR1 SGHRS, CDR2 YFSETQ. The CDR3 spans 14 residues. In nucleotides, the CDR3 is TGCGCCAGCAGCTTGGGTGTGTCGGTGGATGAGCAGTTCTTC. Protein product: CASSLGVSVDEQFF.

The gene calls are TRBV27 and TRBJ1-1; maybe TRBD1 (5 bases). CDR3 size: 14 residues. The ends were cut back, 5 bases at V and 3 bases at J, with 13 bases in the middle. Germline values: CDR1 MNHEY, CDR2 SMNVEV (reference sequence). DNA of the CDR3: TGTGCCAGCAGTCTTAGGGGAACCCACACTGAAGCTTTCTTT. Translating it yields CASSLRGTHTEAFF.

V usage is TRBV7-9 and J usage is TRBJ1-1, with 8 bases aligning to TRBD1. The CDR3 runs to 14 residues. Germline CDR1 SEHNR, CDR2 FQNEAQ (reference sequence). V was clipped by 5 bases and J by 5 bases; unmatched bases: 7. The CDR3 sequence is CASSLRQGRTEAFF. As DNA, the CDR3 is TGTGCCAGCAGCCTCAGACAGGGGAGGACTGAAGCTTTCTTT.

This chain joins TRBV28 and TRBJ2-2; either TRBD1 or TRBD2 may fit D (5 bases each). Germline CDR1 and CDR2: MDHEN and SYDVKM. The V end lost 6 bases, the J end lost 7 bases, and 21 bases lay between the germline ends. This CDR3 is 16 amino acids long. CDR3 nucleotide sequence: TGTGCCAGCAGAAACCCGGGACGGAAGTCGGGCGGGGAGCTGTTTTTT. This translates into CASRNPGRKSGGELFF.

This chain connects TRBV7-3 to TRBJ1-1; weak D call: TRBD1 (6 bases). The V and J ends lost 2 bases and 0 bases respectively, with 10 bases between them. The CDR3 length is 15 residues. From germline, CDR1 is SGHTA and CDR2 FQGTGA. CDR3 sequence reads: CASSLQGSMNTEAFF. The CDR3 nucleotides read TGTGCCAGCAGCTTACAGGGGTCTATGAACACTGAAGCTTTCTTT. The full variable domain, in which reference TRBV7-3 and TRBJ1-1 provide the parts outside the CDR3, is GAGVSQTPSNKVTEKGKYVELRCDPISGHTALYWYRQSLGQGPEFLIYFQGTGAADDSGLPNDRFFAVRPEGSVSTLKIQRTERGDSAVYLCASSLQGSMNTEAFFGQGTRLTVV.

V usage is TRBV5-1 and J usage is TRBJ2-7; the D gene is possibly TRBD1 (6 bases). Germline CDR1 is SGHRS and CDR2 is YFSETQ. The V end was cut by 4 bases, the J end by 6 bases, with 14 bases between. CDR3 length equals 13 residues. CDR3 nucleotide sequence: TGCGCCAGCAGCCCTTGGACAGTCGCCGAGCAGTACTTC. Translating gives CASSPWTVAEQYF.

The rearrangement links TRBV28 to TRBJ2-5; D is ambiguous. The CDR3 runs to 15 residues. Trimming shortened V by 5 bases and J by 4 bases, and 17 bases separated the two germline ends. From germline, CDR1 is MDHEN and CDR2 SYDVKM. CDR3 coding DNA: TGTGCCAGCAGTAACTTGTTAAACCCGGGAGAGACCCAGTACTTC. Translating gives CASSNLLNPGETQYF.

The CDR3 DNA sequence: TGTGCCAGCAGCAGGGGGCCAGGGAGGTTGCGCGAGACCCAGTACTTC. As protein: CASSRGPGRLRETQYF. J is TRBJ2-5 and V is TRBV7-2; a possible D gene is TRBD1 (7 bases). This CDR3 has 16 amino acids. Germline CDR1 SGHTA, CDR2 FQGNSA. V gave up 5 bases and J gave up 5 bases, with 21 bases separating them.

This clone was seen once. The chain recombines TRBV4-1 with TRBJ2-5, with 11 nucleotides matching TRBD2. Unmatched junction bases numbered 6, after V lost 8 bases and J lost 1 base. This CDR3 region has 15 residues. CDR1 and CDR2 (germline): MGHRA, YSYEKL. The CDR3 DNA reads as TGCGCCAGCCAGTCTAGCGGGGGGACCCAAGAGACCCAGTACTTC. Translated, it gives CASQSSGGTQETQYF.

The CDR3 sequence: CASSQDLVVSSGSPLHF. The CDR3 DNA sequence: TGCGCCAGCAGCCAAGATCTAGTGGTCTCGTCTGGTTCACCCCTCCACTTT. This rearrangement joins TRBV4-1 to TRBJ1-6; unclear D gene. The CDR3 covers 17 residues. V was shortened by 0 bases and J by 9 bases, with 18 bases between the two germline ends. Per germline, CDR1 MGHRA and CDR2 YSYEKL.

By share, this clone ranks as medium-sized (0.01 to 0.1%). The chain links TRBV9 to TRBJ2-1, with 12 nucleotides matching TRBD2. The V segment lost 4 bases and the J segment 7 bases; nucleotides outside the gene matches: 6. CDR3 length: 15 amino acids. Germline CDR1 reads SGDLS; CDR2 reads YYNGEE. This chain's CDR3 is CASSTSSGRGNEQFF. The CDR3 DNA sequence: TGTGCCAGCAGCACATCTAGCGGGAGGGGGAATGAGCAGTTCTTC.

V gene TRBV5-6 combines with J gene TRBJ2-6; TRBD1 aligns across 7 bases. This CDR3 comprises 16 residues. Trimming cost V 5 bases and J 3 bases; bases outside gene matches: 8. Per the germline V gene, CDR1 is SGHDT and CDR2 is YYEEEE. CDR3 protein: CASSMGRQGGANVLTF. For the CDR3, the DNA is TGTGCCAGCAGTATGGGGAGACAGGGTGGGGCCAACGTCCTGACTTTC.

This rearrangement joins TRBV19 to TRBJ1-1, with a possible D match to TRBD1 (6 bases). Germline V gives CDR1 LNHDA, CDR2 SQIVND (reference sequence). The CDR3 loop spans 13 amino acids. Trimming stripped 7 bases from V and 1 base from J, with 10 bases between. The CDR3 nucleotides read TGTGCCAGTACCTGGGACAAGAACACTGAAGCTTTCTTT. Translation gives CASTWDKNTEAFF. The full variable domain, completed using reference TRBV19 and TRBJ1-1, is DGGITQSPKYLFRKEGQNVTLSCEQNLNHDAMYWYRQDPGQGLRLIYYSQIVNDFQKGDIAEGYSVSREKKESFPLTVTSAQKNPTAFYLCASTWDKNTEAFFGQGTRLTVV.

This clone came up a few times. The CDR3 here is CASRLYPPGQTSSGANVLTF. In nucleotides, the CDR3 is TGTGCCAGCAGACTATACCCCCCGGGACAGACGAGCTCTGGGGCCAACGTCCTGACTTTC. The rearrangement joins TRBV7-3 to TRBJ2-6, with 7 nucleotides matching TRBD1. Germline trimming cut 6 bases from V and 0 bases from J; bases unmatched to any gene: 17. The CDR3 loop spans 20 amino acids. Germline loops: CDR1 SGHTA, CDR2 FQGTGA.

This rearrangement joins TRBV28 to TRBJ1-4; TRBD1 aligns across 8 bases. This CDR3 has 13 residues. Germline values: CDR1 MDHEN, CDR2 SYDVKM. V shed 3 bases, J shed 8 bases, and the junction held 2 bases outside the gene matches. The CDR3 nucleotides are TGTGCCAGCAGTTTCCGGGACAGGGAAAAACTGTTTTTT. Amino acid sequence: CASSFRDREKLFF.

This chain joins TRBV9 and TRBJ1-1; no clear D gene. Germline assignment: CDR1 SGDLS and CDR2 YYNGEE. This CDR3 region has 15 residues. Trimming pared 0 bases from V and 0 bases from J, leaving 9 bases between. The CDR3: CASSVVSRLNTEAFF. The CDR3 DNA sequence: TGTGCCAGCAGCGTAGTAAGCAGGCTGAACACTGAAGCTTTCTTT. Filled out from reference TRBV9 and TRBJ1-1, the complete variable domain reads DSGVTQTPKHLITATGQRVTLRCSPRSGDLSVYWYQQSLDQGLQFLIQYYNGEERAKGNILERFSAQQFPDLHSELNLSSLELGDSALYFCASSVVSRLNTEAFFGQGTRLTVV.

The V gene is TRBV5-1, the J gene TRBJ2-5; a weak D match, TRBD2 (5 bases). Germline V gives CDR1 SGHRS, CDR2 YFSETQ. Deletions cut 3 bases from V and 5 bases from J, with 11 bases between. There are 13 residues in the CDR3. CDR3 sequence (DNA): TGCGCCAGCAGCTCCGGGGTTCTGGAGACCCAGTACTTC. Amino acid sequence: CASSSGVLETQYF.

This chain connects TRBV19 to TRBJ1-1; D gene unclear. Trimming pared 4 bases from V and 0 bases from J, leaving 6 bases between. Germline V gene data show CDR1 as LNHDA and CDR2 as SQIVND (reference sequence). This CDR3 is 13 amino acids long. CDR3 loop: CASSNPVNTEAFF. The CDR3 bases are TGTGCCAGTAGTAACCCAGTGAACACTGAAGCTTTCTTT.

This chain uses TRBV28 with TRBJ2-2; 7 positions agree with TRBD1. The CDR3 loop spans 15 amino acids. V shed 4 bases and J 7 bases; nucleotides not matched to a gene: 9. Per germline, CDR1 MDHEN and CDR2 SYDVKM. The CDR3 nucleotides are TGTGCCAGCAGTTCGTCGACAGGGTTTGGCGGGGAGCTGTTTTTT. It specifies CASSSSTGFGGELFF. The full variable domain, completed using reference TRBV28 and TRBJ2-2, is DVKVTQSSRYLVKRTGEKVFLECVQDMDHENMFWYRQDPGLGLRLIYFSYDVKMKEKGDIPEGYSVSREKKERFSLILESASTNQTSMYLCASSSSTGFGGELFFGEGSRLTVL.

The V and J genes are TRBV11-2 and TRBJ2-5; maybe TRBD2 (6 bases). V was clipped by 1 base and J by 4 bases, with 19 bases between them. This CDR3 is built from 17 residues. The V gene's germline CDR1 is SGHAT and CDR2 FQNNGV. The CDR3 loop reads CASSLGGGTGRVETQYF. CDR3 nucleotides: TGTGCCAGCAGCTTAGGTGGAGGGACGGGTAGAGTAGAGACCCAGTACTTC.

This clone was recorded a few times. The chain joins TRBV4-3 to TRBJ1-1; D not resolved. V gave up 3 bases and J gave up 1 base, with 6 bases separating them. Germline V lookup: CDR1 LGHNA, CDR2 YSLEER. This CDR3 has 13 residues. The CDR3 is CASSHVTNTEAFF. The CDR3, as DNA: TGCGCCAGCAGCCATGTAACGAACACTGAAGCTTTCTTT.

The chain employs TRBV2 and TRBJ2-6; D is possibly TRBD2 (5 bases). In germline, CDR1 is SNHLY, CDR2 FYNNEI. This CDR3 has 17 residues. Deletions cut 7 bases from V and 0 bases from J, with 16 bases between. The DNA of the CDR3 is TGTGCCAGCACCCCGTTCCGTGGGAGCTCTGGGGCCAACGTCCTGACTTTC. It yields the protein CASTPFRGSSGANVLTF.

The gene calls are TRBV6-5 and TRBJ2-1, with 12 nucleotides matching TRBD2. The CDR3 loop spans 16 amino acids. Germline CDR1 and CDR2: MNHEY and SVGAGI. V was clipped by 2 bases and J by 8 bases; unmatched bases: 7. CDR3 bases: TGTGCCAGCAGTTACGCGGGACTAGCGGGCCGGGATGAGCAGTTCTTC. Protein product: CASSYAGLAGRDEQFF.